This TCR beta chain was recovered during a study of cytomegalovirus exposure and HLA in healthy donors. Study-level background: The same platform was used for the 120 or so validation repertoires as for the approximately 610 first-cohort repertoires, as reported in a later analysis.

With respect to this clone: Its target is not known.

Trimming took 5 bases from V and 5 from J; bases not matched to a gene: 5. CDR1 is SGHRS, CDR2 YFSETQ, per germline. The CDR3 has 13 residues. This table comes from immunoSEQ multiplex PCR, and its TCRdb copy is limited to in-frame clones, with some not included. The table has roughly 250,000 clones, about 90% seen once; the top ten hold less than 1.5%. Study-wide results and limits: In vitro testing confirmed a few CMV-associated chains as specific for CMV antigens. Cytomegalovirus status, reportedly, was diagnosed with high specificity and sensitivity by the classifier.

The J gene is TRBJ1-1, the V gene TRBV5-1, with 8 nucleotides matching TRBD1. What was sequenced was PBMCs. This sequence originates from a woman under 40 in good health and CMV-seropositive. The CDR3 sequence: CASSWTGRTEAFF. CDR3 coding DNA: TGCGCCAGCAGTTGGACAGGGCGTACTGAAGCTTTCTTT.